This TCR beta chain was profiled in a study of post-analysis software for immune sequencing data. Unique molecular identifiers tagged the TCR beta cDNA libraries. Out of 1 to 10 million T cells, a few hundred thousand cDNA molecules were generated. Each CDR3 protein gets one entry after TCRdb re-called the PCR reads with MiXCR. In the table there are hundreds of thousands of distinct CDR3 sequences, 30% of which are singletons. Regarding this clonotype: Its antigen remains unidentified.

CDR1 is SGHKS and CDR2 is YYEKEE in the germline V gene (reference sequence). V was trimmed by 4 bases and J by 2 bases, leaving 16 bases between them. This CDR3 contains 16 residues. Notes on the study in general: Controls had significantly higher normalized Chao1 diversity than multiple sclerosis patients. Several TRBV segments, TRBV5-6, TRBV5-1 and TRBV20-1 among them, were found more frequent in patients than controls.

This TCR derives from a girl between 10 and 17 years old with multiple sclerosis. Sequenced input: blood. The V and J genes are TRBV5-5 and TRBJ2-1, with D perhaps matching TRBD1 or TRBD2 (7 bases each). The DNA of the CDR3 is TGTGCCAGCAGCGCACGACAGGGAGGGACCTACAATGAGCAGTTCTTC. It translates to CASSARQGGTYNEQFF.